Following are 29 T cell receptor beta chains from one sample sequenced in a study of T cells after yellow fever vaccination. Using its own MiXCR run on the 5' RACE reads, TCRdb lists one record per CDR3 protein. The table records about 340,000 distinct CDR3 sequences, approximately 12% of them present only once. Sequencing used CD4+ T cells sorted from PBMCs, obtained 15 days after the yellow fever booster vaccination. The receptors come from a man aged 18 to 29 who received the YFV17D yellow fever vaccine.

A few counts support this clonotype. The chain links TRBV9 to TRBJ2-7; TRBD1 matches at 12 bases. CDR3 length equals 15 residues. Germline V lookup: CDR1 SGDLS, CDR2 YYNGEE. The ends lost 3 bases at V and 7 bases at J; junction bases unmatched: 8. In nucleotides, the CDR3 is TGTGCCAGCAGCGGAGAGGGACAGGGGGCGGGAGAGCAGTACTTC. It yields the protein CASSGEGQGAGEQYF. Variable domain in full (rest from reference TRBV9 and TRBJ2-7): DSGVTQTPKHLITATGQRVTLRCSPRSGDLSVYWYQQSLDQGLQFLIQYYNGEERAKGNILERFSAQQFPDLHSELNLSSLELGDSALYFCASSGEGQGAGEQYFGPGTRLTVT.

The rearrangement joins TRBV4-3 to TRBJ2-3; maybe TRBD2 (7 bases). CDR3 length: 15 residues. Looked up from germline, CDR1 is LGHNA and CDR2 is YSLEER. V lost 0 bases and J 3 bases, leaving 10 bases between the germline ends. CDR3 protein: CASSQEGGATDTQYF. The CDR3 DNA is TGCGCCAGCAGCCAAGAAGGGGGGGCAACAGATACGCAGTATTTT.

A few counts support this clonotype. The V call is TRBV5-1, the J call TRBJ2-1, with TRBD2 matching 11 bases. J was trimmed by 4 bases and V by 4 bases; bases with no gene match: 13. This CDR3 is 18 amino acids long. CDR1 is SGHRS, CDR2 YFSETQ, per germline. CDR3 region: CASSPRTTLAGGYNEQFF. The DNA of the CDR3 is TGCGCCAGCAGCCCTCGGACTACCCTAGCGGGGGGATACAATGAGCAGTTCTTC.

In its sample, this clonotype was seen many times. This chain links TRBV7-2 with TRBJ2-1; 7 bases agree with TRBD2. The CDR3 is 13 residues long. The ends lost 2 bases at V and 10 bases at J; junction bases unmatched: 5. CDR1 SGHTA and CDR2 FQGNSA come from the germline V gene. The CDR3 spells CASSLFQRGEQFF. The CDR3 DNA reads as TGTGCCAGCAGCTTATTTCAGCGGGGCGAGCAGTTCTTC.

V usage is TRBV25-1 and J usage is TRBJ1-5, with D unresolved. From germline, CDR1 is MGHDK and CDR2 SYGVNS. CDR3 size: 13 residues. With 2 bases removed from V and 5 bases from J, the gap between germline ends came to 7 bases. CDR3 protein: CASSEQYDQPQHF. DNA for the CDR3: TGTGCCAGCAGTGAACAATACGATCAGCCCCAGCATTTT.

Regarding this clonotype: Mismatch with germline at one junction end may stem from a read error. The genes are TRBV9 and TRBJ2-2, with D tentatively TRBD1 or TRBD2 (5 bases each). The CDR3 is 15 amino acids. The germline CDR1 and CDR2 sequences are SGDLS and YYNGEE. The CDR3 reads CASSPGSSNTGELIF. For the CDR3, the DNA is TGTGCCAGCAGCCCAGGGTCCTCGAACACCGGGGAGCTGATTTTT.

The chain couples TRBV24-1 to TRBJ2-1, with TRBD2 matching over 8 bases. The trim removed 2 bases at V and 5 bases at J, leaving 7 bases unmatched. Per the germline V gene, CDR1 is KGHDR and CDR2 is SFDVKD. The CDR3 consists of 16 residues. DNA for the CDR3: TGTGCCACCAGTGATTCCTCTAGCGGGCGAGACAATGAGCAGTTCTTC. It translates to CATSDSSSGRDNEQFF.

The J gene is TRBJ2-7, the V gene TRBV5-6; 7 bases fit TRBD1. The ends lost 4 bases at V and 4 bases at J; junction bases unmatched: 5. Germline loops: CDR1 SGHDT, CDR2 YYEEEE. This CDR3 spans 13 amino acids. The CDR3 reads CASSRPQGYEQYF. CDR3 coding DNA: TGTGCCAGCAGCCGACCACAGGGGTACGAGCAGTACTTC. Together with reference TRBV5-6 and TRBJ2-7, the CDR3 gives the full variable domain: DAGVTQSPTHLIKTRGQQVTLRCSPKSGHDTVSWYQQALGQGPQFIFQYYEEEERQRGNFPDRFSGHQFPNYSSELNVNALLLGDSALYLCASSRPQGYEQYFGPGTRLTVT.

There are a few counts of this clonotype. The rearrangement uses TRBV7-9 and TRBJ2-7; 7 nucleotides agree with TRBD1. With V trimmed by 5 bases and J by 3 bases, 10 bases remained unmatched. Germline values: CDR1 SEHNR, CDR2 FQNEAQ (reference sequence). CDR3 size: 15 residues. The CDR3 region is CASSRPWPGGYEQYF. CDR3 DNA sequence: TGTGCCAGCAGCCGGCCCTGGCCAGGGGGCTACGAGCAGTACTTC.

This clonotype showed up just a few times. The chain has TRBV6-2 or TRBV6-3 and TRBJ2-1, with 8 nucleotides matching TRBD1. The germline V gene has CDR1 MNHEY and CDR2 SVGEGT. The V segment lost 2 bases and the J segment 2 bases; nucleotides outside the gene matches: 5. The CDR3 runs to 16 residues. DNA for the CDR3: TGTGCCAGCAGTTACCTCGACAGGGGCGCCTACAATGAGCAGTTCTTC. It specifies CASSYLDRGAYNEQFF.

The table lists this clonotype with many counts. The J gene is TRBJ1-4, the V gene TRBV18; TRBD1 matches at 7 bases. J lost 6 bases, V lost 6 bases, and 4 bases had no gene match. This CDR3 spans 13 amino acids. Germline loops: CDR1 KGHSH, CDR2 LQKENI. CDR3 DNA: TGTGCCAGCTCGCCCGGGACAGATGAAAAACTGTTTTTT. It yields the protein CASSPGTDEKLFF.

The chain carries TRBV7-9 and TRBJ1-2; 9 bases line up with TRBD1. Germline CDR1 and CDR2: SEHNR and FQNEAQ (reference sequence). J gave up 6 bases and V 4 bases, and 3 bases lay outside the gene matches. The CDR3 has 13 amino acids. Written as DNA, the CDR3 is TGTGCCAGCAGCTCACAGGGGGCGGATGGCTACACCTTC. Protein product: CASSSQGADGYTF.

The chain joins TRBV7-2 to TRBJ2-5; 8 nucleotides agree with TRBD1. Unmatched junction bases numbered 13, after V lost 6 bases and J lost 4 bases. The germline gives CDR1 SGHTA, CDR2 FQGNSA. The CDR3 sequence is 16 residues long. CDR3 region: CASSRDRGLFRETQYF. In DNA form, the CDR3 reads TGTGCCAGCAGTCGAGACAGGGGCCTCTTCAGAGAGACCCAGTACTTC. Looking up the rest from reference TRBV7-2 and TRBJ2-5 gives the full variable domain: GAGVSQSPSNKVTEKGKDVELRCDPISGHTALYWYRQSLGQGLEFLIYFQGNSAPDKSGLPSDRFSAERTGGSVSTLTIQRTQQEDSAVYLCASSRDRGLFRETQYFGPGTRLLVL.

The V gene is TRBV20-1, the J gene TRBJ1-1; D is possibly TRBD1 (5 bases). CDR1 DFQATT and CDR2 SNEGSKA come from the germline V gene (reference sequence). The CDR3 is made up of 13 amino acids. V was cut by 0 bases and J by 2 bases, with 7 bases left in between. CDR3 DNA: TGCAGTGCTAGAGAGGGGCCTAACACTGAAGCTTTCTTT. Translating gives CSAREGPNTEAFF.

The chain joins TRBV12-3 or TRBV12-4 to TRBJ2-1, with 7 positions matching TRBD1. This CDR3 region has 14 residues. The junction had 7 bases not matched to a gene; V was cut back by 7 bases and J by 4 bases. In DNA form, the CDR3 reads TGTGCCAGCAATCCGGGACAGAGGTACAATGAGCAGTTCTTC. This translates into CASNPGQRYNEQFF.

In this sample, this clonotype turned up many times. The chain recombines TRBV7-2 with TRBJ1-1; a weak D match, TRBD1 (5 bases). This CDR3 has 15 amino acids. Trimming removed 8 bases from V and 0 bases from J, with 16 bases in between. CDR1 is SGHTA, CDR2 FQGNSA, per germline. The CDR3: CASAAGGMMNTEAFF. CDR3 in DNA: TGTGCCAGCGCCGCTGGGGGTATGATGAACACTGAAGCTTTCTTT.

The chain carries TRBV5-4 and TRBJ1-4; weak D call: TRBD1 (6 bases). The CDR3 sequence is 15 residues long. V shed 2 bases and J shed 3 bases, with 11 bases lying between them. CDR1 SGHNT and CDR2 YYREEE come from the germline V gene (reference sequence). This CDR3 reads CASSLRGPPNEKLFF. The CDR3 nucleotides read TGTGCCAGCAGCTTACGGGGGCCGCCTAATGAAAAACTGTTTTTT.

This clonotype was counted at least ten times. The CDR3: CAISILGSSTDTQYF. The CDR3 nucleotides read TGTGCCATCAGTATACTGGGATCTAGCACAGATACGCAGTATTTT. The rearrangement uses TRBV10-3 and TRBJ2-3; D call uncertain. Trimming took 5 bases from V and 0 from J, leaving 12 bases between them. Per germline, CDR1 ENHRY and CDR2 SYGVKD. The CDR3 consists of 15 residues.

In its sample, this clonotype was seen a few times. The J gene is TRBJ1-2, the V gene TRBV6-2 or TRBV6-3; D unresolved. CDR1 MNHEY and CDR2 SVGEGT come from the germline V gene. The CDR3 covers 13 residues. V shed 2 bases and J shed 2 bases, with 6 bases lying between them. The CDR3 spells CASSYTGNYGYTF. Written as DNA, the CDR3 is TGTGCCAGCAGTTACACCGGGAACTATGGCTACACCTTC.

At least ten counts were recorded for this clonotype. The chain carries TRBV5-6 and TRBJ2-5; D is ambiguous. Germline V gives CDR1 SGHDT, CDR2 YYEEEE. The length of the CDR3 is 13 residues. The ends were cut back, 3 bases at V and 9 bases at J, with 15 bases in the middle. The CDR3 DNA is TGTGCCAGCAGCTCGGAACTGGCCCCGGCCCAGTACTTC. It yields the protein CASSSELAPAQYF.

This clonotype was detected a few times. The chain couples TRBV19 to TRBJ1-1, with D uncertain. Germline lookup yields CDR1 LNHDA and CDR2 SQIVND (reference sequence). The CDR3 sequence is 13 residues long. V lost 5 bases, J lost 2 bases, and 9 bases lay in between. The CDR3 is CASSPYFNTEAFF. CDR3 in DNA: TGTGCCAGTAGTCCCTACTTCAACACTGAAGCTTTCTTT.

This clonotype was seen a few times. The chain carries TRBV18 and TRBJ2-5; D not resolved. Germline CDR1 KGHSH, CDR2 LQKENI. The CDR3 consists of 14 residues. V was cut by 3 bases and J by 3 bases, with 11 bases left in between. The CDR3 region has the DNA TGTGCCAGCTCACCGCGAAGGGTGGAAGAGACCCAGTACTTC. Translation gives CASSPRRVEETQYF.

This rearrangement joins TRBV5-5 to TRBJ2-3, with D unclear. Per germline, CDR1 SGHKS and CDR2 YYEKEE (reference sequence). The CDR3 extends over 13 amino acids. Trimming stripped 2 bases from V and 4 bases from J, with 8 bases between. The CDR3 sequence is CASSFDGPDTQYF. The CDR3 DNA reads TGTGCCAGCAGCTTCGACGGGCCAGATACGCAGTATTTT.

This clonotype was recorded a few times. The rearrangement links TRBV30 to TRBJ2-1, with 10 bases identical to TRBD2. Germline loops: CDR1 GTSNPN, CDR2 SVGIG (reference sequence). The V gene end was trimmed by 2 bases and the J gene end by 15 bases; junction bases not matched to a gene: 22. The CDR3 extends over 17 amino acids. The CDR3 sequence: CAWSPSLAGGPRSVPFF. The CDR3 nucleotides are TGTGCCTGGAGTCCCTCTTTAGCGGGGGGCCCGCGATCCGTCCCGTTCTTC.

A few counts support this clonotype. The rearrangement links TRBV20-1 to TRBJ1-2; D unclear. Germline V gene data show CDR1 as DFQATT and CDR2 as SNEGSKA (reference sequence). The germline V and J ends were trimmed by 2 bases and 5 bases, with 24 bases remaining between them. This CDR3 comprises 17 residues. CDR3 in amino acids: CSARPTPDRANSYGYTF. The CDR3 DNA reads as TGCAGTGCTAGACCGACCCCGGACCGAGCCAATTCTTATGGCTACACCTTC.

The J gene is TRBJ2-7, the V gene TRBV18, with D possibly TRBD2 on 5 matching bases. Germline lookup yields CDR1 KGHSH and CDR2 LQKENI. The V gene lost 0 bases and the J gene lost 3 bases, with 12 bases spanning the gap. This CDR3 is built from 15 residues. In DNA form, the CDR3 reads TGTGCCAGCTCACCACCAGGACGGGGTTTCTACGAGCAGTACTTC. It yields the protein CASSPPGRGFYEQYF.

This chain connects TRBV6-5 to TRBJ1-1; TRBD1 might be the D (6 bases). The CDR3 extends over 14 amino acids. V was trimmed by 0 bases and J by 8 bases, leaving 13 bases between them. Germline V gene sequence: CDR1 MNHEY, CDR2 SVGAGI. The CDR3 DNA follows: TGTGCCAGCAGTTACTCGTGGGACACAAAAGAAGCTTTCTTT. Its translation: CASSYSWDTKEAFF.

The chain couples TRBV4-1 to TRBJ2-1; 9 bases are a match to TRBD2. Germline values: CDR1 MGHRA, CDR2 YSYEKL. There are 17 residues in the CDR3. After removal of 1 base from V and 15 bases from J, the junction contained 19 bases not matched to a gene. The CDR3 DNA reads TGCGCCAGCAGCCAAGGAGGAGGGCGGGGGGGAAATCAAGGAACGTTCTTC. It specifies CASSQGGGRGGNQGTFF.

The chain carries TRBV6-2 or TRBV6-3 and TRBJ2-4, with 7 bases lining up with TRBD2. There are 14 residues in the CDR3. J lost 8 bases, V lost 6 bases, and 10 bases had no gene match. The germline gives CDR1 MNHEY, CDR2 SVGEGT. Here the CDR3 DNA reads TGTGCCAGCAGCTCCGGGACTGCGGGAGACATTCAGTACTTC. As protein: CASSSGTAGDIQYF.